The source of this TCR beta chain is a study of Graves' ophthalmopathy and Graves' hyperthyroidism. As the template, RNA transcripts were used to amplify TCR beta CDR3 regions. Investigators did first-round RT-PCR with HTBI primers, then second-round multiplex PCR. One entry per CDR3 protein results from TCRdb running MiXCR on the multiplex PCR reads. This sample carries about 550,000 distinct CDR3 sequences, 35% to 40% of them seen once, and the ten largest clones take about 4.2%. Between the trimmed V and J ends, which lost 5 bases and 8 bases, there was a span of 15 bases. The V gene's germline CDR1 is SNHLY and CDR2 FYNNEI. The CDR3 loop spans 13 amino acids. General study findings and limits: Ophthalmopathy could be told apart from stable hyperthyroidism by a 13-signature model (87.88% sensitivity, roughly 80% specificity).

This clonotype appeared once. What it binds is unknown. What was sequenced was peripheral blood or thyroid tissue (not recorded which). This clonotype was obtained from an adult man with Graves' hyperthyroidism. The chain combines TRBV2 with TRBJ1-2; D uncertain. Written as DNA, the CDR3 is TGTGCCAGCAGTATGGGGATTGGGCCGGGCTACACCTTC. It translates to CASSMGIGPGYTF.